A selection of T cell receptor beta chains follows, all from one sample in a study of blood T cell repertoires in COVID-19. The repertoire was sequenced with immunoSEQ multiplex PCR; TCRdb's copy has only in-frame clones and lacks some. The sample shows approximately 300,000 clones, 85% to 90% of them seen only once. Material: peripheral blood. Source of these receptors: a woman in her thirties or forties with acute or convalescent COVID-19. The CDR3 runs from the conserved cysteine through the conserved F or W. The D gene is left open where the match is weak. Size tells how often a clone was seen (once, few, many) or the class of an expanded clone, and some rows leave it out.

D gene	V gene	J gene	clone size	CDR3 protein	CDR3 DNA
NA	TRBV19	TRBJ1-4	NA	CASSVSGPRREKLFF	TGTGCCAGTAGTGTTTCAGGGCCTCGAAGAGAAAAACTGTTTTTT
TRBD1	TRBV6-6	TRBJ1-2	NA	CASSYSMNQGDGYTF	TGTGCCAGCAGTTACTCGATGAACCAGGGGGATGGCTACACCTTC
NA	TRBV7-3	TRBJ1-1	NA	CASSPSGDTEAFF	TGTGCCAGCAGCCCATCAGGGGACACTGAAGCTTTCTTT
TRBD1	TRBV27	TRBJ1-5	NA	CASSLTPGTGDSNQPQHF	TGTGCCAGCAGTTTAACACCAGGGACAGGGGATAGCAATCAGCCCCAGCATTTT
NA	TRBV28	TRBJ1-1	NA	CASSLSPSQGGTEAFF	TGTGCCAGCAGTTTATCTCCCTCCCAGGGAGGGACTGAAGCTTTCTTT
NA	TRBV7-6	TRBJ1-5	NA	CASSLVGHGNQPQHF	TGTGCCAGCAGCTTAGTCGGACACGGCAATCAGCCCCAGCATTTT
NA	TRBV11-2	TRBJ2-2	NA	CASSSAEGAYTGELFF	TGTGCCAGCAGCTCCGCGGAGGGGGCCTACACCGGGGAGCTGTTTTTT
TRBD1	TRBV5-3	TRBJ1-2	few	CARSGDSHGYTF	TGTGCCAGAAGCGGGGACAGCCATGGCTACACCTTC
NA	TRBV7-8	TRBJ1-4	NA	CASSWGDGQRQEKLFF	TGTGCCAGCAGCTGGGGGGACGGACAAAGGCAGGAAAAACTGTTTTTT
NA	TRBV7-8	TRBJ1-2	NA	CASSLREGLRNGYTF	TGTGCCAGCAGCTTACGGGAGGGACTGCGAAATGGCTACACCTTC
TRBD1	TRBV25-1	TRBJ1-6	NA	CASSDGTGVSPLHF	TGTGCCAGCAGTGACGGGACAGGGGTTTCACCCCTCCACTTT
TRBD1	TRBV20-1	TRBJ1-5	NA	CSASWAGGMSQPQHF	TGCAGTGCTAGTTGGGCAGGGGGTATGAGTCAGCCCCAGCATTTT
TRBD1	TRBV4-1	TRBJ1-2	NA	CASSQSDGAGGLRNYGYTF	TGCGCCAGCAGCCAATCGGATGGGGCAGGGGGCCTTCGTAACTATGGCTACACCTTC
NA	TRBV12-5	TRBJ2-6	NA	CASGPAPTIRDGPSGANVLTF	TGTGCTAGTGGTCCGGCACCTACGATACGGGATGGACCTTCTGGGGCCAACGTCCTGACTTTC
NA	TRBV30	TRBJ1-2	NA	CAWSNQVRGYGYTF	TGTGCCTGGAGTAACCAGGTCAGGGGCTATGGCTACACCTTC
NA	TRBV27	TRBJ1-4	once	CASSITSYNEKLFF	TGTGCCAGCAGCATTACAAGTTATAATGAAAAACTGTTTTTT
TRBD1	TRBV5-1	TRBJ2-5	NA	CASSQGTAQETQYF	TGCGCCAGCAGCCAAGGGACAGCCCAAGAGACCCAGTACTTC
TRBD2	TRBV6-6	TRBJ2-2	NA	CASSSGGTVNTGELFF	TGTGCCAGCAGTTCGGGGGGAACAGTAAACACCGGGGAGCTGTTTTTT
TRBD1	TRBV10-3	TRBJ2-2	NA	CAISDRQGRTGELFF	TGTGCCATCAGCGACCGACAGGGGCGCACCGGGGAGCTGTTTTTT
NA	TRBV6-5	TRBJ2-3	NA	CASSYSRMWGAQYF	TGTGCCAGCAGTTACTCGAGAATGTGGGGCGCGCAGTATTTT